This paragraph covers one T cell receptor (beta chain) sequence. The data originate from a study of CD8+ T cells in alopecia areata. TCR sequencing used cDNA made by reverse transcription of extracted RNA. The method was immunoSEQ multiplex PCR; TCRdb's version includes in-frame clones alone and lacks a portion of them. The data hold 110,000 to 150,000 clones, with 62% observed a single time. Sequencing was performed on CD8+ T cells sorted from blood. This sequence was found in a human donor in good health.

As DNA, the CDR3 is TGCAGCGTTGGTAAAGGCATCTATGGCTACACCTTC. It yields the protein CSVGKGIYGYTF. The rearrangement uses TRBV29-1 and TRBJ1-2; D gene unclear. Trimming cost V 4 bases and J 4 bases, with 10 bases left between them. Germline-derived CDR1 and CDR2 are SQVTM and ANQGSEA. The CDR3 is 12 amino acids.